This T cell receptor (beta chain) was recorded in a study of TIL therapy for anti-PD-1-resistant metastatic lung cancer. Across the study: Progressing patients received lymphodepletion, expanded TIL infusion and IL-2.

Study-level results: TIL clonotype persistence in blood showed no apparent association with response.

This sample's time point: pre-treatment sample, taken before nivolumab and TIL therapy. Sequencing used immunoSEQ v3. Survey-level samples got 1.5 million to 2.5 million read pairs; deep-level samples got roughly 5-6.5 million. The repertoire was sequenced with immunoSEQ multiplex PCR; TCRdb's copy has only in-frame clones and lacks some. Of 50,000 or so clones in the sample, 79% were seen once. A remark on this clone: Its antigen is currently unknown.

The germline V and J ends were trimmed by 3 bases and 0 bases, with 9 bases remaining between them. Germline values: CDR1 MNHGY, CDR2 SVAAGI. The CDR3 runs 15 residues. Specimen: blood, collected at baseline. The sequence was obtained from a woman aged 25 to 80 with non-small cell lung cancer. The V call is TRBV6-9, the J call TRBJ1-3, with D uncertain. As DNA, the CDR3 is TGTGCCAGCAGTTACGCAGGTGACTCTGGAAACACCATATATTTT. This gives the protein CASSYAGDSGNTIYF.